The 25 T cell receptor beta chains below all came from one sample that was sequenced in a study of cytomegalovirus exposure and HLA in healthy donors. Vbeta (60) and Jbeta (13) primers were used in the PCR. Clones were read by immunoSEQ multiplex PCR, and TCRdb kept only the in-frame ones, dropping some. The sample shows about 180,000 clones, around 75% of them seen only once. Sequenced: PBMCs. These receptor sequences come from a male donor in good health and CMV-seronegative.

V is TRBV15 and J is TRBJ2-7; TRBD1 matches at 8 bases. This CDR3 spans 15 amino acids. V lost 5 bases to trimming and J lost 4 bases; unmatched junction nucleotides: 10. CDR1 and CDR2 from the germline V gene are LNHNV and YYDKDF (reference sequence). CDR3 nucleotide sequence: TGTGCCACCAGCGTCCAGACAGGGGCTATATACGAGCAGTACTTC. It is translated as CATSVQTGAIYEQYF.

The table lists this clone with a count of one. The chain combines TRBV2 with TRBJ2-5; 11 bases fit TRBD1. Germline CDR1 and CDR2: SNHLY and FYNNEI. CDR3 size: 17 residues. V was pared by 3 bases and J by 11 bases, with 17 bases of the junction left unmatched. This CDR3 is CASSERDRGDFFGEQYF. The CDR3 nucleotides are TGTGCCAGCAGTGAGAGGGACAGGGGGGATTTCTTTGGGGAGCAGTACTTC.

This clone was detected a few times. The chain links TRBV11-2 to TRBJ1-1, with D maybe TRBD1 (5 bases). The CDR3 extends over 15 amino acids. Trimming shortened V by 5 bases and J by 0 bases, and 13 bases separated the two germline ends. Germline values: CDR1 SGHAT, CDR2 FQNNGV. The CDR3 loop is CASSHTTRVNTEAFF. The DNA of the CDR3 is TGTGCCAGCAGCCATACTACCAGGGTGAACACTGAAGCTTTCTTT. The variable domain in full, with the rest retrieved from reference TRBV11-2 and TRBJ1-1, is EAGVAQSPRYKIIEKRQSVAFWCNPISGHATLYWYQQILGQGPKLLIQFQNNGVVDDSQLPKDRFSAERLKGVDSTLKIQPAKLEDSAVYLCASSHTTRVNTEAFFGQGTRLTVV.

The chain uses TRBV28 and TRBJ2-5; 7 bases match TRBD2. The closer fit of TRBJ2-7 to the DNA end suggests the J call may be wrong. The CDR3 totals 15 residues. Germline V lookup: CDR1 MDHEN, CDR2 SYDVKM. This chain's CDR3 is CASSNSGGGTYEQYF. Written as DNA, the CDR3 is TGTGCCAGCAGTAACTCCGGCGGGGGAACCTACGAGCAGTACTTC.

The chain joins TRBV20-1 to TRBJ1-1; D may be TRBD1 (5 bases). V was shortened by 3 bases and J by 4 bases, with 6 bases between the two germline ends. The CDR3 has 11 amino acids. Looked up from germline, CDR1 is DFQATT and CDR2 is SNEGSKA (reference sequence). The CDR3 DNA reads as TGCAGTGCTAGCAGGGTCACTGAAGCTTTCTTT. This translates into CSASRVTEAFF.

CDR3 sequence: CASTPSVGAGDSNQPQHF. The DNA for the CDR3 is TGTGCCAGTACCCCCTCAGTAGGGGCCGGTGATAGCAATCAGCCCCAGCATTTT. V gene TRBV19 combines with J gene TRBJ1-5; TRBD1 is a possible D gene (5 bases). V lost 7 bases, J lost 0 bases, and 22 bases lay in between. The CDR3 is 18 amino acids. Germline loops: CDR1 LNHDA, CDR2 SQIVND (reference sequence).

CDR3 sequence: CASSPGRRTDTQYF. CDR3 coding DNA: TGTGCCAGCAGTCCCGGGCGGAGGACAGATACGCAGTATTTT. The chain combines TRBV6-1 with TRBJ2-3; the D gene is possibly TRBD2 (5 bases). The CDR3 contains 14 residues. The V gene lost 5 bases and the J gene lost 3 bases, with 12 bases spanning the gap. In germline, CDR1 is MNHNS, CDR2 SASEGT.

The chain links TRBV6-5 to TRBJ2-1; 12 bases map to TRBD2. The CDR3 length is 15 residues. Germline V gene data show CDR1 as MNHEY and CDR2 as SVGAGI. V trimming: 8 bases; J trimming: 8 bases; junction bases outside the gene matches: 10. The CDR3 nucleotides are TGTGCCAGCTCTCACCTAGCGGGGGGGATCGATGAGCAGTTCTTC. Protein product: CASSHLAGGIDEQFF.

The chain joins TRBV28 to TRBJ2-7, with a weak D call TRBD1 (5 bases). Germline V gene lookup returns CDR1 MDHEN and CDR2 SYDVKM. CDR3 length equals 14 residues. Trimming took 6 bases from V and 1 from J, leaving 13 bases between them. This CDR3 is CASSPTSGSYEQYF. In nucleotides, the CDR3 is TGTGCCAGCAGCCCCACCTCAGGGTCCTACGAGCAGTACTTC.

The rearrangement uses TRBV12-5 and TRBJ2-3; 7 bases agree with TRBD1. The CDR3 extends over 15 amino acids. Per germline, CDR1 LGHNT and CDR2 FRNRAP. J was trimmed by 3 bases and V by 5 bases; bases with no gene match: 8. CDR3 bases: TGTGCTAGTGGTACACGACAGGGTTTGACAGATACGCAGTATTTT. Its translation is CASGTRQGLTDTQYF.

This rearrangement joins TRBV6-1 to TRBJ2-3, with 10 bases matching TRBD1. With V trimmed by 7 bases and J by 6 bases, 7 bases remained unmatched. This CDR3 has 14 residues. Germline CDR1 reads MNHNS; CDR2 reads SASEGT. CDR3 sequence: CASTLGQGSDTQYF. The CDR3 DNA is TGTGCCAGCACCCTGGGACAGGGGTCCGATACGCAGTATTTT.

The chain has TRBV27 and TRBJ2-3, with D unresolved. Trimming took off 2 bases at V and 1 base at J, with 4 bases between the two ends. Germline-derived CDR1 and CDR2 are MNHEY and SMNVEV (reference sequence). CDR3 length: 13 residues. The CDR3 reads CASSLGRTDTQYF. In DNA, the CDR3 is TGTGCCAGCAGTTTAGGGCGCACAGATACGCAGTATTTT.

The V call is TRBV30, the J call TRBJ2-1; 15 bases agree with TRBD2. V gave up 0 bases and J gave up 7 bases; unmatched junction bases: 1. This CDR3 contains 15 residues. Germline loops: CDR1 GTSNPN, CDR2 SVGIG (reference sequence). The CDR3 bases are TGTGCCTGGAGTGTAGGACTAGCGGGAGGGAATGAGCAGTTCTTC. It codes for CAWSVGLAGGNEQFF.

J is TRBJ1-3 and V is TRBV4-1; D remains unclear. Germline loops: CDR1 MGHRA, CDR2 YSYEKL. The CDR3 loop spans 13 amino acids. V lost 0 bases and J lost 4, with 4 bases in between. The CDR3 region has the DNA TGCGCCAGCAGCCAAGACCCGGGAAACACCATATATTTT. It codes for CASSQDPGNTIYF.

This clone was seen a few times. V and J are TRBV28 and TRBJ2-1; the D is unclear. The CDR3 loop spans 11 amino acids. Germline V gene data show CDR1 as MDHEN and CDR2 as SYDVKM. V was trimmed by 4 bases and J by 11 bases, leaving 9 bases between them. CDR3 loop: CASSSIAKQFF. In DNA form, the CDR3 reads TGTGCCAGCAGTTCTATAGCCAAGCAGTTCTTC.

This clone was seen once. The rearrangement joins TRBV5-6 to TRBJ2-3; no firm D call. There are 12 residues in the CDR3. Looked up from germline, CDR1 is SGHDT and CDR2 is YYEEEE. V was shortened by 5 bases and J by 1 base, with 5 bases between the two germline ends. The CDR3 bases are TGTGCCAGCAGTCCGGGCACAGATACGCAGTATTTT. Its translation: CASSPGTDTQYF.

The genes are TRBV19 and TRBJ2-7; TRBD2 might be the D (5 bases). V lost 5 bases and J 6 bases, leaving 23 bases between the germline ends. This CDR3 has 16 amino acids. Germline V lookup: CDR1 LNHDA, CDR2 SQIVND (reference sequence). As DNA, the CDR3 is TGTGCCAGTAGTGCCTCGTGGGGAGACTATCTAGGCGAGCAGTACTTC. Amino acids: CASSASWGDYLGEQYF.

The CDR3 loop reads CAIGRDSGGQETQYF. The CDR3 nucleotides are TGTGCCATCGGTCGGGATAGCGGGGGTCAAGAGACCCAGTACTTC. The chain uses TRBV10-3 and TRBJ2-5, with 9 bases identical to TRBD2. This CDR3 is built from 15 residues. In germline, CDR1 is ENHRY, CDR2 SYGVKD. V lost 8 bases to trimming and J lost 2 bases; unmatched junction nucleotides: 9.

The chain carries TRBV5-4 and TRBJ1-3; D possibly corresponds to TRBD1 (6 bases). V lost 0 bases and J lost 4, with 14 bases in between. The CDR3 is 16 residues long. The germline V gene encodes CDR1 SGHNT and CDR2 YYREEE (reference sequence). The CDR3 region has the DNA TGTGCCAGCAGCTTGGAGGCCAGGGGAGCAGGAAACACCATATATTTT. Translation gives CASSLEARGAGNTIYF.

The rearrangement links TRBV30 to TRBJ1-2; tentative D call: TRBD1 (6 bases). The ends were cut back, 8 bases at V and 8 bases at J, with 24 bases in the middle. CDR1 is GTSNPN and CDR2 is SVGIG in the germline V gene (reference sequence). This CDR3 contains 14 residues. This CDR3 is CAGEIQGIWWGYTF. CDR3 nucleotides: TGTGCCGGAGAGATACAGGGAATTTGGTGGGGCTACACCTTC.

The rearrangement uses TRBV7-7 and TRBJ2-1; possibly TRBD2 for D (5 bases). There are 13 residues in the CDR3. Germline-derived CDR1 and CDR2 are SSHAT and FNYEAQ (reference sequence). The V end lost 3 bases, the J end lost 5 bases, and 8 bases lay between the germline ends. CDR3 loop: CASSLGSDNEQFF. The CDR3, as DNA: TGTGCCAGCAGCTTGGGTAGCGACAATGAGCAGTTCTTC.

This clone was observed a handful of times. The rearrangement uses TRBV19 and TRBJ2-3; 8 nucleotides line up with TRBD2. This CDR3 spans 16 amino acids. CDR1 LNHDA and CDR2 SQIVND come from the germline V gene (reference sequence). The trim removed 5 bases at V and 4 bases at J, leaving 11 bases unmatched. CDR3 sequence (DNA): TGTGCCAGTAGTGGGGAGACTAGCGTCTTTCCAGATACGCAGTATTTT. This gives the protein CASSGETSVFPDTQYF.

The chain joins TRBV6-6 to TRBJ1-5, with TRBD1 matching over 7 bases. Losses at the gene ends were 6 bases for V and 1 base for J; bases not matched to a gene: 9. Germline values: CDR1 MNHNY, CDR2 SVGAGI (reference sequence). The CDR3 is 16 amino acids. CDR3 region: CASSPRQGVSNQPQHF. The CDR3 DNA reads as TGTGCCAGCAGCCCCCGACAGGGTGTAAGCAATCAGCCCCAGCATTTT.

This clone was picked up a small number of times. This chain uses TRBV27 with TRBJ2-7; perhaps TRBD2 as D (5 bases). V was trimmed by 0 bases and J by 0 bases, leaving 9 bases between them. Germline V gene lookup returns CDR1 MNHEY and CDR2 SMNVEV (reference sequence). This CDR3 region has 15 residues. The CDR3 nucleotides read TGTGCCAGCAGTTTATCGCCGGGGAGCTCCTACGAGCAGTACTTC. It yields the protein CASSLSPGSSYEQYF.

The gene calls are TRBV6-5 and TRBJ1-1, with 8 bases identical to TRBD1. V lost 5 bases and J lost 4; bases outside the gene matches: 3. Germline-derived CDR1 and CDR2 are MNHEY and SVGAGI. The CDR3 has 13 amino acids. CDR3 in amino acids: CASSRQGSTEAFF. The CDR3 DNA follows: TGTGCCAGCAGTAGACAGGGGAGCACTGAAGCTTTCTTT.